This T cell receptor beta chain was captured in a study of blood T cell repertoires in COVID-19. On the study more broadly: Sample material is recorded as cDNA or gDNA derived from T cells, B-cell-depleted T cells, or PBMCs.

TCRdb's copy holds only in-frame clones and misses some; the assay was immunoSEQ multiplex PCR. The sample consists of about 130,000 clones, more than 75% of them appearing once. Germline assignment: CDR1 MNHEY and CDR2 SVGAGI. J lost 4 bases, V lost 2 bases, and 4 bases had no gene match. The CDR3 sequence is 15 residues long. This clone came up once. Other DNA sequences of this sample code for an identical CDR3. Sample: peripheral blood. The chain joins TRBV6-5 to TRBJ2-1; the match to TRBD1 covers 8 bases. The sequence derives from a woman aged 55-69 years with acute or convalescent COVID-19. CDR3 protein: CASSYGQGPYNEQFF. The CDR3 coding sequence is TGTGCCAGCAGTTACGGACAGGGACCATACAATGAGCAGTTCTTC.